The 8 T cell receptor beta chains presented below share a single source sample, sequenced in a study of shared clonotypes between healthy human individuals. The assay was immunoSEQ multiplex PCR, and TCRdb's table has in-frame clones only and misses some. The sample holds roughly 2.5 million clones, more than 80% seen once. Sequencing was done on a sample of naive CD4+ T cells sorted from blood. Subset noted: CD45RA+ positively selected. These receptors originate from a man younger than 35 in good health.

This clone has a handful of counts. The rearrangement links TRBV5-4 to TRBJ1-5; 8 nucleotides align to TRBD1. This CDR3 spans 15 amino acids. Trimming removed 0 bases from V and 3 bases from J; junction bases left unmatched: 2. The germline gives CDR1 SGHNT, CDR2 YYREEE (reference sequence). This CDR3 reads CASSLGQGINQPQHF. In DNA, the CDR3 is TGTGCCAGCAGCTTGGGACAGGGGATCAATCAGCCCCAGCATTTT.

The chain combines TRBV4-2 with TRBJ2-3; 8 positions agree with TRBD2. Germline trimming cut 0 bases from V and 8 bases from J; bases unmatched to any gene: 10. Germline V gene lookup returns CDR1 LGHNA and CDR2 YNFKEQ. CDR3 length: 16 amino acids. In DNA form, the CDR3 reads TGTGCCAGCAGCCAAGATCCCCTAGCGGGTGTGAGTACGCAGTATTTT. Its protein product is CASSQDPLAGVSTQYF.

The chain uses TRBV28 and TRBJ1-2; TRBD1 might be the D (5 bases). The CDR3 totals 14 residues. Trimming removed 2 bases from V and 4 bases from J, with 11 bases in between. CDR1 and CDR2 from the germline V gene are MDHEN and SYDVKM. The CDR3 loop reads CASSLRRRVYGYTF. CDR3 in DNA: TGTGCCAGCAGTTTACGTCGCAGGGTCTATGGCTACACCTTC.

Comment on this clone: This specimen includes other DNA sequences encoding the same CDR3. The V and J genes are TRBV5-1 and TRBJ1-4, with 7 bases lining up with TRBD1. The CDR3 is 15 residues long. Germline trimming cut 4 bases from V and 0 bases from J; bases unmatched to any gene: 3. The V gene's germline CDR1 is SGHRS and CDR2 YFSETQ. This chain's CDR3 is CASSRDRATNEKLFF. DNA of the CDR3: TGCGCCAGCAGCCGGGACAGAGCAACTAATGAAAAACTGTTTTTT.

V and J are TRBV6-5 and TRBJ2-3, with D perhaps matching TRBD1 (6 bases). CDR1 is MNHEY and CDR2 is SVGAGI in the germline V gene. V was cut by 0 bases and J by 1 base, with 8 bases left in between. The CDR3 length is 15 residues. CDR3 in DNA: TGTGCCAGCAGTTACTCGGGGGCCCGCACAGATACGCAGTATTTT. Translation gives CASSYSGARTDTQYF.

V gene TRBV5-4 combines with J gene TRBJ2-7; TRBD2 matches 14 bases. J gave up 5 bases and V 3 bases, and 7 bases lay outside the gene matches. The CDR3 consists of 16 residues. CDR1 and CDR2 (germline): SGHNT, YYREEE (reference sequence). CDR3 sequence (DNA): TGTGCCAGCAGCTATGCCGGGACTAGCGGGAGAGACGAGCAGTACTTC. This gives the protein CASSYAGTSGRDEQYF.

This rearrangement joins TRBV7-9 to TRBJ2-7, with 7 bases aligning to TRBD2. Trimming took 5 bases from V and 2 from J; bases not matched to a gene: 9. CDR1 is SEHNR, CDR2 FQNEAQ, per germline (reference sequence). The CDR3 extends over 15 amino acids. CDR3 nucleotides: TGTGCCAGCAGCCAAGGACTAGTGTATCCCTACGAGCAGTACTTC. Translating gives CASSQGLVYPYEQYF. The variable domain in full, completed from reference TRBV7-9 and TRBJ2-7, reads DTGVSQNPRHKITKRGQNVTFRCDPISEHNRLYWYRQTLGQGPEFLTYFQNEAQLEKSRLLSDRFSAERPKGSFSTLEIQRTEQGDSAMYLCASSQGLVYPYEQYFGPGTRLTVT.

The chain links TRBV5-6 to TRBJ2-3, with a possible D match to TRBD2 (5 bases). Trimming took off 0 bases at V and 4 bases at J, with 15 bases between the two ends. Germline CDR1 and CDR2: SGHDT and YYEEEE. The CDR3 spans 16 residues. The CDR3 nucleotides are TGTGCCAGCAGCTTGGGACGCCTAGCTGTGTCAGATACGCAGTATTTT. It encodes CASSLGRLAVSDTQYF.